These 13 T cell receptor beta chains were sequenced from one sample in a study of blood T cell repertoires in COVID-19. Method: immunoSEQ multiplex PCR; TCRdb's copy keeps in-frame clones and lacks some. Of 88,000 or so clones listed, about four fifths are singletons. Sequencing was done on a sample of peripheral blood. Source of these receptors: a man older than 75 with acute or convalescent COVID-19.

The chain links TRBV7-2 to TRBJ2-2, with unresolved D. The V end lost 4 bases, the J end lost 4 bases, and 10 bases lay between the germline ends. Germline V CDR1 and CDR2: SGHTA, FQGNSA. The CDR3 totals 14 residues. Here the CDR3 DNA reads TGTGCCAGCAGCTCAAAAAAATTCACCGGGGAGCTGTTTTTT. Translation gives CASSSKKFTGELFF. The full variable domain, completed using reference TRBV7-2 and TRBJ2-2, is GAGVSQSPSNKVTEKGKDVELRCDPISGHTALYWYRQSLGQGLEFLIYFQGNSAPDKSGLPSDRFSAERTGGSVSTLTIQRTQQEDSAVYLCASSSKKFTGELFFGEGSRLTVL.

The CDR3 is CASSSGGSGTEAFF. As DNA, the CDR3 is TGTGCCAGCAGCTCTGGGGGCTCCGGCACTGAAGCTTTCTTT. The V and J genes are TRBV7-2 and TRBJ1-1; D might be TRBD1 (6 bases). Germline V gives CDR1 SGHTA, CDR2 FQGNSA. This CDR3 contains 14 residues. V was shortened by 4 bases and J by 4 bases, with 13 bases between the two germline ends.

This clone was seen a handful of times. Written as DNA, the CDR3 is TGTGCCAGCAGTTACTCTGGGGGACAGAACTATGGCTACACCTTC. Protein product: CASSYSGGQNYGYTF. The V call is TRBV6-6, the J call TRBJ1-2; 7 positions match TRBD1. V trimming: 0 bases; J trimming: 2 bases; junction bases outside the gene matches: 3. The germline gives CDR1 MNHNY, CDR2 SVGAGI (reference sequence). The CDR3 consists of 15 residues.

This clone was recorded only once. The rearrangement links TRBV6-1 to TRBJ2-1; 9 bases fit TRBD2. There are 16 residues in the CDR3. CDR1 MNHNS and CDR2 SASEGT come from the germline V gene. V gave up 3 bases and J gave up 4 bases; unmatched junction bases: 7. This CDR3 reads CASSEEAGGLYNEQFF. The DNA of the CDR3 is TGTGCCAGCAGTGAGGAAGCGGGGGGACTTTACAATGAGCAGTTCTTC.

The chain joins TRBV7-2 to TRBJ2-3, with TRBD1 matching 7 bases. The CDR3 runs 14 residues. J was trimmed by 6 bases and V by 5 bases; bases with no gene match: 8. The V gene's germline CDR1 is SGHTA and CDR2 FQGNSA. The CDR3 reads CASSRGTAQDTQYF. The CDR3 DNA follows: TGTGCCAGCAGCAGGGGGACAGCCCAGGATACGCAGTATTTT.

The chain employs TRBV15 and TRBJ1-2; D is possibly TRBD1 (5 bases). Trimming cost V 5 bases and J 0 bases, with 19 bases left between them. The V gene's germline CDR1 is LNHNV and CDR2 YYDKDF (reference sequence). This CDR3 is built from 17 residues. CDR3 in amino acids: CATSAPSGGFANYGYTF. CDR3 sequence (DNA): TGTGCCACCAGCGCCCCCTCGGGGGGATTCGCTAACTATGGCTACACCTTC.

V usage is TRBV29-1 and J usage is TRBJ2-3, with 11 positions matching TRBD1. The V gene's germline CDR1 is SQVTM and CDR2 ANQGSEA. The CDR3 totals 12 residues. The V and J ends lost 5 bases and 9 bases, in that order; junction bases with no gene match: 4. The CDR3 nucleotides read TGCAGCGTTAGGACAGGGGGCGAAACGCAGTATTTT. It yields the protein CSVRTGGETQYF.

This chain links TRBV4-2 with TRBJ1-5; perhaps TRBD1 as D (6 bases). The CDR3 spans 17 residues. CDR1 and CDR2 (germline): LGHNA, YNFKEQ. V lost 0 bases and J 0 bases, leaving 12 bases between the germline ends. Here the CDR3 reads CASSQDRTVYSNQPQHF. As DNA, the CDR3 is TGTGCCAGCAGCCAAGATAGGACAGTTTATAGCAATCAGCCCCAGCATTTT.

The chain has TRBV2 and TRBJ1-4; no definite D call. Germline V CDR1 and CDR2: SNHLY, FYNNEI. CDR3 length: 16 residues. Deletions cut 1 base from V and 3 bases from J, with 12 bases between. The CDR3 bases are TGTGCCAGCAGTGAAGAGTCCGGGGTGGCTAATGAAAAACTGTTTTTT. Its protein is CASSEESGVANEKLFF.

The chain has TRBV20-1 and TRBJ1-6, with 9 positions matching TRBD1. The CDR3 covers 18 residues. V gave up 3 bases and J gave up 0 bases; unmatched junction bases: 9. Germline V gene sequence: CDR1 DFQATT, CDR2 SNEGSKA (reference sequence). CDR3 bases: TGCAGTGCTAGTGGCCGGGACAGGGAAAACTCCTATAATTCACCCCTCCACTTT. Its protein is CSASGRDRENSYNSPLHF.

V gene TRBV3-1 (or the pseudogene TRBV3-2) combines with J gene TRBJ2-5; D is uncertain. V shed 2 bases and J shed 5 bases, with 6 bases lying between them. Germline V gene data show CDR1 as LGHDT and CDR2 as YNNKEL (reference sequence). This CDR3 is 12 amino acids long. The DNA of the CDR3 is TGTGCCAGCAGCCAAAACGGGGAGACCCAGTACTTC. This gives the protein CASSQNGETQYF.

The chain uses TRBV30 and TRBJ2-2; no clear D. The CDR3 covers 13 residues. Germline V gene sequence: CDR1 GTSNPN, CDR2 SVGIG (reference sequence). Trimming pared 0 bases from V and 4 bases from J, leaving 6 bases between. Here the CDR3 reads CAWSVSITGELFF. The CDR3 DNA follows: TGTGCCTGGAGTGTGTCCATCACCGGGGAGCTGTTTTTT.

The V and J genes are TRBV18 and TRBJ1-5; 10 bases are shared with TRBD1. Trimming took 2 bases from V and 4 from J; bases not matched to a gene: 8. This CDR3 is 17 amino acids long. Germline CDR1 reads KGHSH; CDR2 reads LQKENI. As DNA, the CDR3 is TGTGCCAGCTCACCAACTGAATCGGGACAGGGGAATCAGCCCCAGCATTTT. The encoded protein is CASSPTESGQGNQPQHF.